This TCR beta chain was recorded in a study of cytomegalovirus exposure and HLA in healthy donors. Study-wide findings and caveats: Relative to equally common others, HLA-associated TCR beta chains showed greater clonal expansion in a later analysis.

With 60 Vbeta and 13 Jbeta primers, the PCR was carried out. Clones were sequenced by immunoSEQ multiplex PCR, and TCRdb holds only the in-frame ones, with some missing. This table holds over 150,000 clones, about four fifths found once. Regarding this clone: Its specificity is unknown.

CDR1 is SGHRS and CDR2 is YFSETQ in the germline V gene. The V end lost 0 bases, the J end lost 7 bases, and 14 bases lay between the germline ends. The CDR3 consists of 14 residues. The chain combines TRBV5-1 with TRBJ2-7; D perhaps matches TRBD1 (6 bases). Sample: PBMCs. The receptor was isolated from a girl between 5 and 17 years old in good health and CMV-seropositive. CDR3 sequence (DNA): TGCGCCAGCAGCTTGGTCGCAGGGGACGAGGAGCAGTACTTC. Residues: CASSLVAGDEEQYF. Using reference TRBV5-1 and TRBJ2-7 for the parts outside the CDR3, the full variable domain is KAGVTQTPRYLIKTRGQQVTLSCSPISGHRSVSWYQQTPGQGLQFLFEYFSETQRNKGNFPGRFSGRQFSNSRSEMNVSTLELGDSALYLCASSLVAGDEEQYFGPGTRLTVT.